The rows below give T cell receptor beta chains drawn from one sample of a study of blood T cell repertoires in COVID-19. The protocol was immunoSEQ multiplex PCR, while the TCRdb copy is restricted to in-frame clones and leaves out a portion. The sample contains roughly 500,000 clones, roughly 90% of which appear only once. The sequencing input was PBMCs or T cells enriched from blood (not recorded which). These receptors came from a woman aged 40 to 50 who had recovered from COVID-19. CDR3s include the opening cysteine and the closing phenylalanine or tryptophan.

TRBJ2-1	TRBV7-9	CASSLDESYNEQFF
TRBJ2-4	TRBV2	CASSGQTTKNIQYF
TRBJ2-3	TRBV10-3	CAIRPGTSGSTDTQYF
TRBJ1-2	TRBV19	CASSEPRGGVDYGYTF
TRBJ2-3	TRBV11-3	CASTYPGQGYNTQYF
TRBJ2-1	TRBV7-9	CASRPAGGLQFF
TRBJ2-1	TRBV3-1/TRBV3-2	CASSQGYWNEQFF
TRBJ2-1	TRBV4-1	CASSQEFRYNEQFF
TRBJ1-1	TRBV6-2/TRBV6-3	CASSNGPNTEAFF
TRBJ2-1	TRBV7-9	CASSLKSSGRANEQFF
TRBJ2-7	TRBV20-1	CSASLAGALYEQYF
TRBJ2-4	TRBV5-4	CASSDGRDRGVDIQYF
TRBJ2-1	TRBV11-3	CASSPPSRENEQFF
TRBJ1-6	TRBV6-5	CASSYRGPYNSPLHF
TRBJ2-3	TRBV20-1	CSASVRTGGRDTQYF
TRBJ2-1	TRBV9	CASSVDTSSYNEQFF